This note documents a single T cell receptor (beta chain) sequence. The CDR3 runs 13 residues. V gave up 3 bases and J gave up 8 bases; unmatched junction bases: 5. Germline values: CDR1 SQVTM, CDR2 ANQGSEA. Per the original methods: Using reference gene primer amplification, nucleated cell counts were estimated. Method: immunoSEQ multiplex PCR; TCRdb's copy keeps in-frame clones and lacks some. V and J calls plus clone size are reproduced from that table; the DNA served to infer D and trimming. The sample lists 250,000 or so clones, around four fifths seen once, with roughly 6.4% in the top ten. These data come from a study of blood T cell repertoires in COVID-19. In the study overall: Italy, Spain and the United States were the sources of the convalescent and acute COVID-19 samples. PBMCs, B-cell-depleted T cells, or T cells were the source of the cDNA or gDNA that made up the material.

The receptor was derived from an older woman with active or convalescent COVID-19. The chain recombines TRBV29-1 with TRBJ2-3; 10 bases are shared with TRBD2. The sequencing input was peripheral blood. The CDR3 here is CSVDSSGSSTQYF. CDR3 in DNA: TGCAGCGTTGATTCTAGCGGGAGTTCTACGCAGTATTTT.